One and the same sample provided the 5 T cell receptor beta chains below, sequenced in a study of blood T cell repertoires in COVID-19. TCRdb's table, derived via immunoSEQ multiplex PCR, lists solely in-frame clones and lacks some. The table has approximately 220,000 clones, 80% to 90% seen once. The sample was peripheral blood. The receptors come from a man between 45 and 60 years old with acute or convalescent COVID-19.

This rearrangement joins TRBV20-1 to TRBJ1-6; weak D call: TRBD1 (6 bases). The CDR3 spans 15 residues. V shed 3 bases and J shed 8 bases, with 17 bases lying between them. CDR1 and CDR2 from the germline V gene are DFQATT and SNEGSKA (reference sequence). This CDR3 is CSASRQWTEDSPLHF. In DNA, the CDR3 is TGCAGTGCTAGTCGGCAGTGGACAGAGGATTCACCCCTCCACTTT.

The chain links TRBV6-1 to TRBJ1-4, with 9 positions matching TRBD1. The V segment lost 1 base and the J segment 8 bases; nucleotides outside the gene matches: 8. The CDR3 covers 16 residues. Per the germline V gene, CDR1 is MNHNS and CDR2 is SASEGT. This chain's CDR3 is CASSEGRGQGLEKLFF. DNA for the CDR3: TGTGCCAGCAGTGAAGGGAGGGGACAGGGTCTAGAAAAACTGTTTTTT.

The V gene is TRBV27, the J gene TRBJ1-1, with 9 bases fitting TRBD1. The germline V gene encodes CDR1 MNHEY and CDR2 SMNVEV (reference sequence). J was trimmed by 4 bases and V by 3 bases; bases with no gene match: 18. The CDR3 has 19 amino acids. For the CDR3, the DNA is TGTGCCAGCAGTTTTAAGATCGGGACAGGGAAGCCTCGGGGCACTGAAGCTTTCTTT. Its translation: CASSFKIGTGKPRGTEAFF.

V gene TRBV28 combines with J gene TRBJ2-3; no definite D call. V lost 3 bases, J lost 0 bases, and 10 bases lay in between. The germline V gene encodes CDR1 MDHEN and CDR2 SYDVKM. This CDR3 spans 15 amino acids. The CDR3 region has the DNA TGTGCCAGCAGTTTTATTGGTCGGAGCACAGATACGCAGTATTTT. Translating gives CASSFIGRSTDTQYF.

V usage is TRBV5-5 and J usage is TRBJ2-7; 7 bases line up with TRBD1. The CDR3 sequence is 16 residues long. Germline V gene data show CDR1 as SGHKS and CDR2 as YYEKEE (reference sequence). The J segment lost 0 bases and the V segment lost 4 bases, leaving 10 bases of the junction unmatched. The CDR3 protein is CASSAITGANSYEQYF. CDR3 bases: TGTGCCAGCAGCGCGATAACAGGGGCTAACTCCTACGAGCAGTACTTC.